This T cell receptor (beta chain) emerged from a study of blood T cell repertoires in COVID-19. Across the whole study: Collection of acute and convalescent COVID-19 samples took place in the United States, Italy and Spain.

This CDR3 has 14 residues. Germline CDR1 and CDR2: MNHEY and SVGAGI. Trimming pared 7 bases from V and 8 bases from J, leaving 20 bases between. The authors' processing: Estimated nucleated cell counts came from reference gene primer amplification. Clones were sequenced by immunoSEQ multiplex PCR, and TCRdb holds only the in-frame ones, with some missing. V and J calls plus clone size are reproduced from that table; the DNA served to infer D and trimming. This table holds fewer than 150,000 clones, roughly 79% found once. This clone was found once. Sequencing was carried out using peripheral blood. The chain joins TRBV6-5 to TRBJ1-2; tentatively, D is TRBD1 (5 bases). The clonotype originates from a human donor in a cohort sampled during active COVID-19. The CDR3 spells CASTLKPGGDGYTF. CDR3 sequence (DNA): TGTGCCAGCACCCTAAAACCCGGGGGTGACGGCTACACCTTC.